The present T cell receptor beta chain was sequenced within a study of T-cell reconstitution after alpha-beta-depleted transplantation in children. General study findings and limits: Surviving recipient T cells and thymic progenitors accounted for the high day-60 TCRbeta diversity observed in some patients. Among T cells one year after transplant, newly produced cells accounted for most counts and diversity. There were reportedly several hundred expanded graft clones from which alpha-beta T cells came about two months after transplant.

The CDR3 loop spans 14 amino acids. Trimming took off 4 bases at V and 2 bases at J, with 12 bases between the two ends. Germline V CDR1 and CDR2: LGHNA, YSLEER. Unique molecular identifiers were built into the TCRbeta library. TCRdb re-analysed the PCR reads in MiXCR, keeping a single row per CDR3 protein. The top ten hold 28% of the sample, which has approximately 980,000 distinct CDR3 sequences, roughly 29% seen once. About this clonotype itself: The target antigen is unknown.

The specimen comprised PBMCs, mostly from graft donor cells, sampled 360 days after TCRalphabeta/CD19-depleted stem cell transplant. This chain uses TRBV4-3 with TRBJ2-7; maybe TRBD1 (6 bases). This clonotype originated in a boy younger than two who had a stem cell transplant for SCID, so the T cells may come from the graft donor. This CDR3 is CASSPGAAAYEQYF. The CDR3 DNA reads as TGCGCCAGCAGCCCAGGGGCTGCCGCCTACGAGCAGTACTTC.